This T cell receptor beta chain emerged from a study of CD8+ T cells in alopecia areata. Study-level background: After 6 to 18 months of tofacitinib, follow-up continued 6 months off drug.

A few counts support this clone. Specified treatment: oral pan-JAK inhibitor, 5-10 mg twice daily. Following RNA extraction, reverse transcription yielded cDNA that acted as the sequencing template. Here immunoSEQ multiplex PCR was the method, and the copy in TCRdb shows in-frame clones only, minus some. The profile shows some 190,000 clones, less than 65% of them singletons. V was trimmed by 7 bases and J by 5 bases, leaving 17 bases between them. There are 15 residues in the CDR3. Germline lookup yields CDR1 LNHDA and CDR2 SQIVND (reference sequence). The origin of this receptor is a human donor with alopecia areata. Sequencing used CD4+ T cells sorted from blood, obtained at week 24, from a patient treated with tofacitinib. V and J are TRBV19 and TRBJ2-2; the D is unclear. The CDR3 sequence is CASIRDRLGTGELFF. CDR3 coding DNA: TGTGCCAGTATCCGCGATCGCCTCGGAACCGGGGAGCTGTTTTTT.